The source of this T cell receptor beta chain is a study of T cells in Graves' hyperthyroidism and ophthalmopathy. General study results and limits: In the blood, most expanded thyroid clonotypes above 0.001 appeared as well.

Per the germline V gene, CDR1 is SQVTM and CDR2 is ANQGSEA. The CDR3 consists of 13 residues. The germline V and J ends were trimmed by 6 bases and 4 bases, with 15 bases remaining between them. A remark on this clonotype: Its target is unknown.

The TCR beta CDR3 regions underwent amplification using RNA transcripts as the source. The HTBI primer set served for first-round RT-PCR of the TCR CDR3. TCRdb reprocessed the multiplex PCR reads with MiXCR, giving one entry per CDR3 protein. This sample has 500,000 to 750,000 distinct CDR3 sequences, with around 42% found just once. Diagnoses used clinical symptoms, serum thyroxine and TRAb, thyroid ultrasound and orbital computed tomography. The sample consisted of peripheral blood or thyroid tissue (not recorded which). V gene TRBV29-1 combines with J gene TRBJ1-1; no clear D. The receptor was isolated from a woman in her late teens or twenties with Graves' hyperthyroidism. DNA for the CDR3: TGCAGCGTCTCCGATGGCCTGGGCACTGAAGCTTTCTTT. Translation gives CSVSDGLGTEAFF.